Sequencing of this T cell receptor beta chain was carried out in a study of blood T cell repertoires in COVID-19. Method: immunoSEQ multiplex PCR; TCRdb's copy keeps in-frame clones and lacks some. The data show 65,000 to 80,000 clones, 84% seen once. The CDR3 sequence is 15 residues long. Germline V CDR1 and CDR2: SGHDT, YYEEEE. V shed 5 bases and J shed 5 bases, with 17 bases lying between them. The rearrangement joins TRBV5-6 to TRBJ2-1; perhaps TRBD1 as D (6 bases). Sequencing used peripheral blood. The source of this sequence is a human donor in a cohort sampled during active COVID-19. CDR3 region: CASSSTGRINNEQFF. The CDR3 nucleotides read TGTGCCAGCAGTTCGACAGGTAGAATAAACAATGAGCAGTTCTTC.